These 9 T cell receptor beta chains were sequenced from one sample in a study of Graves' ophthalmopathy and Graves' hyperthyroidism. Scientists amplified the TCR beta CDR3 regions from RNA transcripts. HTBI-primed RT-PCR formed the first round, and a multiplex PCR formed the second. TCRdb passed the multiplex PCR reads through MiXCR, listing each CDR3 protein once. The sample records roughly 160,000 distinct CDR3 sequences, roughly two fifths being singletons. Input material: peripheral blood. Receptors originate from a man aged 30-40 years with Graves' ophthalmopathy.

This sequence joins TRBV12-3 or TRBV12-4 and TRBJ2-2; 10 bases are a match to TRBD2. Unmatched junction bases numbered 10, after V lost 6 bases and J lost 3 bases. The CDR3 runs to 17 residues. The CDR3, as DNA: TGTGCCAGCAGCAGCCTAGCGGGAGTCCTACACACCGGGGAGCTGTTTTTT. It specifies CASSSLAGVLHTGELFF.

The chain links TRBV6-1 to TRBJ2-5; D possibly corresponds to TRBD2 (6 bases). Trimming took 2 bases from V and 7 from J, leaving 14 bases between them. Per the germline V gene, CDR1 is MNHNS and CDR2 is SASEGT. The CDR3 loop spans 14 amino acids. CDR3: CASSEYGGAGTQYF. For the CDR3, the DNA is TGTGCCAGCAGTGAATATGGAGGGGCTGGGACCCAGTACTTC.

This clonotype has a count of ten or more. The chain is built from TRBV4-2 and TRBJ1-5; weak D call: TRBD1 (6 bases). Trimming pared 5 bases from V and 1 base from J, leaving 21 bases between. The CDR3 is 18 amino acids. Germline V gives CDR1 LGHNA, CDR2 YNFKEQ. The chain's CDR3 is CASSTGGLTGKSNQPQHF. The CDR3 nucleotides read TGTGCCAGCAGCACTGGGGGGTTGACAGGCAAGAGCAATCAGCCCCAGCATTTT.

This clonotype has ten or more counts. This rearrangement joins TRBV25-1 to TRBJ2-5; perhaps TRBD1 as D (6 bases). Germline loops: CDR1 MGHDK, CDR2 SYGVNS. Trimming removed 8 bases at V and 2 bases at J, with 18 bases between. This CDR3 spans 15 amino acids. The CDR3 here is CASAGGAGTQETQYF. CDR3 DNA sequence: TGTGCCAGCGCAGGTGGGGCAGGGACACAAGAGACCCAGTACTTC.

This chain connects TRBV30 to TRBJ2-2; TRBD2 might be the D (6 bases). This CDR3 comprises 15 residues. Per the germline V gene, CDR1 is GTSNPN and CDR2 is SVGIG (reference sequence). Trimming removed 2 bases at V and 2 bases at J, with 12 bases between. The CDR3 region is CAWSFLGGNTGELFF. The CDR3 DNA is TGTGCCTGGAGTTTTTTGGGGGGAAACACCGGGGAGCTGTTTTTT.

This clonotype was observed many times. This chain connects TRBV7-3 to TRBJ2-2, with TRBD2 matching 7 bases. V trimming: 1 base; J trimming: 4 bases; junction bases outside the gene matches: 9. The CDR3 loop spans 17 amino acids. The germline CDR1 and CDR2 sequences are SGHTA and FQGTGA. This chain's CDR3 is CASSLRGGPIVTGELFF. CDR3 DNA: TGTGCCAGCAGCTTAAGGGGAGGGCCTATAGTCACCGGGGAGCTGTTTTTT.

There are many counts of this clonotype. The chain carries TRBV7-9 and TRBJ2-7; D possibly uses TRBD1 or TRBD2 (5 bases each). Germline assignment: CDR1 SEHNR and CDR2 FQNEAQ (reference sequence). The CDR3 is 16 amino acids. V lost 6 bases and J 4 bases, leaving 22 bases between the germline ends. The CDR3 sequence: CASSSAKGTTRYEQYF. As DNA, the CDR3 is TGTGCCAGCAGTTCAGCCAAGGGGACGACGAGATACGAGCAGTACTTC. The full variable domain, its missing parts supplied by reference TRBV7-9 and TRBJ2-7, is DTGVSQNPRHKITKRGQNVTFRCDPISEHNRLYWYRQTLGQGPEFLTYFQNEAQLEKSRLLSDRFSAERPKGSFSTLEIQRTEQGDSAMYLCASSSAKGTTRYEQYFGPGTRLTVT.

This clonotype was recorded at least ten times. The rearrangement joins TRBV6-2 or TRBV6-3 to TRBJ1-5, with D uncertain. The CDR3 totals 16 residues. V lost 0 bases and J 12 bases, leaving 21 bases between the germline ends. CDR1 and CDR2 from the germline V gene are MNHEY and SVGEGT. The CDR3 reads CASSYSKGEIKSSQHF. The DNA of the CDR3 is TGTGCCAGCAGTTACTCGAAGGGAGAAATAAAAAGTAGCCAGCATTTT.

The chain's CDR3 is CASSLNQGGYEQYF. For the CDR3, the DNA is TGTGCCAGCAGCTTAAACCAGGGGGGCTACGAGCAGTACTTC. J is TRBJ2-7 and V is TRBV3-1, with D possibly being TRBD1 (7 bases). Germline values: CDR1 LGHDT, CDR2 YNNKEL (reference sequence). This CDR3 is built from 14 residues. Trimming stripped 5 bases from V and 3 bases from J, with 14 bases between.